These 16 T cell receptor beta chains came from one sample sequenced in a study of tumor-infiltrating lymphocytes in primary liver carcinoma. Total RNA (around 0.45 ug) served as template for TCR beta cDNA synthesis primed by a constant-region primer. Slightly modified ARM-PCR served as the procedure for the TCR beta libraries. These libraries came from three rounds of nested multiplex PCR. The study ran its first two PCR rounds for around 10 cycles each, using TRBV1-TRBV30 forward primers and a C-beta reverse primer. TCRdb used MiXCR to reprocess the multiplex PCR reads, holding one entry per CDR3 protein. The table has 50,000 or so distinct CDR3 sequences, about 80% seen once. Co-extracted RNA and DNA came from about 20-30 mg of unsorted bulk tissue. Material: liver tumor tissue from sampling region 5. Subset here: tumor region T5, tumor centre. The receptors shown here come from a man aged 40-49 years with primary liver carcinoma and hepatitis B virus infection.

A word on this clonotype: The junction differs from germline at one of its ends, possibly a read error. This chain connects TRBV4-1 to TRBJ2-1; tentatively, D is TRBD2 (6 bases). This CDR3 has 15 residues. Germline V CDR1 and CDR2: MGHRA, YSYEKL. The CDR3 loop is CAGSPNTGVGNEQFF. In nucleotides, the CDR3 is TGCGCCGGCAGCCCGAATACGGGGGTGGGTAATGAGCAGTTCTTC.

This clonotype was seen just once. Since no conserved phenylalanine or tryptophan closes the CDR3, a read error is the likely cause. The chain combines TRBV5-1 with TRBJ2-2; perhaps TRBD1 as D (7 bases). Germline V gene data show CDR1 as SGHRS and CDR2 as YFSETQ. The CDR3 sequence is 15 residues long. Here the CDR3 DNA reads TGCGCCAGCAGCTTAGGGGGCGCGAACACCGGGGGGCTGTTTGTT. As protein: CASSLGGANTGGLFV.

This clonotype showed up just a few times. A junction end diverges from the germline sequence, so it may reflect a read error. The chain is built from TRBV6-1 and TRBJ1-5; D is ambiguous. The CDR3 totals 13 residues. Germline CDR1 reads MNHNS; CDR2 reads SASEGT. The DNA for the CDR3 is TGTGCCAGTAGTTGGGCAGGCAATCGGCCCCAGCATTTT. Residues: CASSWAGNRPQHF.

V usage is TRBV6-1 and J usage is TRBJ2-1, with 7 bases lining up with TRBD1. The length of the CDR3 is 16 residues. J gave up 7 bases and V 9 bases, and 18 bases lay outside the gene matches. CDR1 and CDR2 from the germline V gene are MNHNS and SASEGT. The CDR3 loop reads CASNERPPGQLNEQFF. The CDR3 DNA reads as TGTGCCAGTAATGAGAGGCCCCCGGGACAGTTGAATGAGCAGTTCTTC.

The table lists this clonotype with many counts. The rearrangement joins TRBV2 to TRBJ1-2; 8 bases match TRBD1. The CDR3 sequence is 16 residues long. V lost 0 bases and J lost 5; bases outside the gene matches: 8. Germline V gene sequence: CDR1 SNHLY, CDR2 FYNNEI. CDR3: CASSEAGQGGGYGYTF. CDR3 coding DNA: TGTGCCAGCAGTGAAGCCGGACAGGGAGGAGGGTATGGCTACACCTTC.

A word on this clonotype: Sequence at one end of the junction differs from germline and may be a read error. CDR3 in amino acids: CASNLAVNTEAFF. CDR3 nucleotide sequence: TGTGCCAGCAACTTAGCGGTCAACACTGAAGCTTTCTTT. The V call is TRBV11-3, the J call TRBJ1-1; no clear D gene. Per germline, CDR1 SGHNT and CDR2 YENEEA. The CDR3 sequence is 13 residues long.

As concerns this clonotype: Because it lacks the conserved phenylalanine or tryptophan at the end, this CDR3 is likely a read error. This sequence joins TRBV7-8 and TRBJ2-7; D remains unclear. The germline gives CDR1 SGHVS, CDR2 FQNEAQ. The CDR3 has 11 residues. The CDR3 loop reads CTSSLDFEQYI. In DNA form, the CDR3 reads TGTACCAGCAGCTTAGACTTCGAGCAGTACATC.

Worth noting for this clonotype: The junction differs from germline at one of its ends, possibly a read error. The rearrangement links TRBV30 to TRBJ1-1; weak D call: TRBD1 (5 bases). Germline CDR1 and CDR2: GTSNPN and SVGIG (reference sequence). CDR3 length: 15 residues. The CDR3: CAWSLAGLGNTEAIF. The CDR3 bases are TGTGCCTGGAGTCTGGCGGGACTTGGGAACACTGAAGCTATCTTT.

This clonotype occurred many times. The chain couples TRBV19 to TRBJ2-1; D gene ambiguous. This CDR3 region has 11 residues. Germline-derived CDR1 and CDR2 are LNHDA and SQIVND (reference sequence). V lost 9 bases and J lost 2, with 5 bases in between. The CDR3 nucleotides are TGTGCCAGCCAGGCCTACAATGAGCAGTTCTTC. Translation: CASQAYNEQFF.

This clonotype showed up many times. CDR3 region: CAGKGRTQYF. The CDR3 coding sequence is TGTGCCGGGAAAGGGCGGACCCAGTACTTC. This chain connects TRBV30 to TRBJ2-5; D gene uncertain. The CDR3 has 10 residues. Germline V gene sequence: CDR1 GTSNPN, CDR2 SVGIG (reference sequence). Deletions cut 8 bases from V and 7 bases from J, with 11 bases between.

At least ten counts were recorded for this clonotype. The chain recombines TRBV7-9 with TRBJ1-2; D call uncertain. The CDR3 covers 12 residues. Germline values: CDR1 SEHNR, CDR2 FQNEAQ (reference sequence). Trimming shortened V by 5 bases and J by 11 bases, and 15 bases separated the two germline ends. The CDR3 loop is CASSKDGTNYTF. The DNA of the CDR3 is TGTGCCAGCAGCAAAGACGGAACTAATTACACCTTC.

In the case of this clonotype: The junction and the germline gene differ at one end; a read error may be behind it. V is TRBV6-1 and J is TRBJ1-5; D is uncertain. CDR1 is MNHNS, CDR2 SASEGT, per germline. This CDR3 is built from 14 residues. The CDR3 here is CAGSEAREKAPQDF. The CDR3 DNA sequence: TGTGCCGGTAGTGAGGCGAGGGAAAAGGCGCCCCAGGATTTT.

Turning to this clonotype: A junction boundary mismatches the germline segment, possibly from a read error. The rearrangement uses TRBV11-2 and TRBJ2-5; D is possibly TRBD1 (6 bases). Germline values: CDR1 SGHAT, CDR2 FQNNGV. This CDR3 spans 15 amino acids. CDR3 protein: CASNSNRVPTETEYF. In DNA, the CDR3 is TGTGCCAGCAACTCGAACAGGGTTCCCACAGAGACCGAGTACTTC.

This clonotype was detected a few times. The CDR3 ends on some other residue instead of the conserved phenylalanine or tryptophan, so this is likely a read error. This chain uses TRBV29-1 with TRBJ2-7, with D perhaps TRBD1 or TRBD2 (5 bases each). Germline V gene sequence: CDR1 SQVTM, CDR2 ANQGSEA. The CDR3 is made up of 15 amino acids. The CDR3 loop is CSVASGWGMPYGQYL. Here the CDR3 DNA reads TGCAGCGTTGCGAGTGGATGGGGGATGCCCTACGGGCAGTACTTA.

About this clonotype: The germline gene is not matched at one end of the junction; a read error may be the cause. This sequence joins TRBV11-2 and TRBJ1-4, with D perhaps matching TRBD1 (6 bases). CDR1 is SGHAT, CDR2 FQNNGV, per germline. This CDR3 region has 15 residues. The CDR3 loop is CASNMLTGRSEKLFF. The CDR3 nucleotides are TGTGCCAGCAACATGCTGACAGGCCGTAGTGAAAAGCTGTTTTTT.

Remarks on this clonotype: Because it lacks the conserved phenylalanine or tryptophan at the end, this CDR3 is likely a read error. The chain carries TRBV14 and TRBJ2-1; TRBD2 agrees at 7 bases. The germline CDR1 and CDR2 sequences are SGHDN and FVKESK. The CDR3 contains 16 residues. V shed 4 bases, J shed 3 bases, and the junction held 9 bases outside the gene matches. The CDR3 sequence: CASSRGAGRIYNEQFL. The CDR3 DNA is TGTGCCAGCAGCCGAGGAGCGGGGCGGATCTACAATGAGCAGTTCCTC.